The rows below give T cell receptor beta chains drawn from one sample of a study of T cell repertoires in cytomegalovirus infection. MiXCR was run by TCRdb on the reads, yielding one entry per CDR3 protein. The table includes about 160,000 distinct CDR3 sequences, less than 25% detected once. No cognate antigen is known for these TCRs. This specimen consisted of CD8+ T cells from cultured PBMCs, obtained from culture after CMV antigen stimulation. Receptors were obtained from a human donor in good health (CMV status not recorded). Some clones in this sample may be carry-over from other donors' samples. CDR3s include the opening cysteine and the closing phenylalanine or tryptophan. The order of the fields is V gene, clone size, D gene, J gene, CDR3 protein, CDR3 DNA. A D gene is named only where the DNA matches it firmly. Part of the rows lack a size; the others show once, few, many or a class for expanded clones.

>TRBV19|few|NA|TRBJ1-1
CASSISGGLGSEAFF
TGTGCCAGTAGTATTTCTGGGGGCCTCGGATCTGAAGCTTTCTTT
>TRBV20-1|few|NA|TRBJ1-6
CSARDNGVSSYNSPLHF
TGCAGTGCTAGAGATAACGGAGTCAGCTCCTATAATTCACCCCTCCACTTT
>TRBV6-2/TRBV6-3|once|NA|TRBJ1-1
CASSPLGDVWSRNTETFF
TGTGCCAGCAGTCCACTCGGAGATGTGTGGAGTAGGAACACTGAAACTTTCTTT
>TRBV6-2/TRBV6-3|few|TRBD1|TRBJ2-1
CASSYRTGALNEQFF
TGTGCCAGCAGTTACCGGACAGGGGCCCTCAATGAGCAGTTCTTC
>TRBV2|NA|NA|TRBJ2-1
CASSGGHSSYNEQFF
TGTGCCAGCAGTGGTGGACACAGCTCCTACAATGAGCAGTTCTTC
>TRBV9|NA|TRBD2|TRBJ2-1
CASSVSGGSSYNEQFF
TGTGCCAGCAGCGTTAGCGGGGGGAGCTCCTACAATGAGCAGTTCTTC
>TRBV7-2|NA|TRBD1|TRBJ2-1
CASTGQGNYNEQFF
TGTGCCAGCACCGGACAGGGAAACTACAATGAGCAGTTCTTC
>TRBV4-1|NA|NA|TRBJ2-7
CASSQEAGYEQYF
TGCGCCAGCAGCCAAGAGGCAGGCTACGAGCAGTACTTC
>TRBV4-1|NA|TRBD1|TRBJ1-6
CASSQDRASGTVNSPLHF
TGCGCCAGCAGCCAAGACCGTGCCAGCGGGACAGTTAATTCACCCCTCCACTTT
>TRBV12-3/TRBV12-4|NA|NA|TRBJ2-1
CASSYGSTSPDNEQFF
TGTGCCAGCAGTTATGGGAGTACTAGCCCCGACAATGAGCAGTTCTTC
>TRBV6-2/TRBV6-3|NA|NA|TRBJ1-5
CASSYDVHQPQHF
TGTGCCAGCAGTTACGATGTTCATCAGCCCCAGCATTTT
>TRBV7-2|NA|NA|TRBJ2-2
CASNLARASAGELFF
TGTGCCAGCAACTTGGCCAGGGCGAGCGCCGGGGAGCTGTTTTTT
>TRBV20-1|NA|TRBD1|TRBJ2-6
CSASMGQVSSGANVLTF
TGCAGTGCTAGTATGGGACAGGTTAGCTCTGGGGCCAACGTCCTGACTTTC
>TRBV6-1|NA|NA|TRBJ2-7
CASPGGYPPYEQYF
TGTGCCAGCCCTGGGGGGTACCCCCCCTACGAGCAGTACTTC
>TRBV12-3/TRBV12-4|few|NA|TRBJ1-2
CASRIGGAGDGYTF
TGTGCCAGCAGAATAGGGGGGGCTGGAGATGGCTACACCTTC
>TRBV7-9|NA|NA|TRBJ2-7
CASSLVPIYEQYF
TGTGCCAGCAGCTTAGTCCCAATATACGAGCAGTACTTC
>TRBV7-2|NA|NA|TRBJ2-4
CASSLGKQNIQYF
TGTGCCAGCAGCTTAGGCAAGCAAAACATTCAGTACTTC
>TRBV7-2|NA|NA|TRBJ2-7
CASSLSGERLVSEQYF
TGTGCCAGCAGCTTGTCGGGGGAACGTTTGGTGAGCGAGCAGTACTTC
>TRBV12-3/TRBV12-4|NA|TRBD2|TRBJ2-7
CASSRLAGSSYEQYF
TGTGCCAGCAGTCGACTAGCGGGGAGCTCCTACGAGCAGTACTTC
>TRBV5-1|NA|NA|TRBJ2-1
CASSLDGEEFF
TGCGCCAGCAGCTTGGATGGAGAGGAGTTCTTC
>TRBV7-8|few|NA|TRBJ1-6
CASSIREDNSPLHF
TGTGCCAGCAGCATAAGGGAGGATAATTCACCCCTCCACTTT
>TRBV12-3/TRBV12-4|NA|NA|TRBJ1-2
CASSLGGDRIGYTF
TGTGCCAGCAGTTTGGGGGGAGACAGGATTGGCTACACCTTC
>TRBV6-5|few|NA|TRBJ2-1
CASSYSSGGNEQFF
TGTGCCAGCAGTTACTCGTCAGGGGGGAATGAGCAGTTCTTC
>TRBV4-1|NA|NA|TRBJ2-7
CASSQVNSVYSYEQYF
TGCGCCAGCAGCCAAGTGAACAGTGTTTACTCCTACGAGCAGTACTTC
>TRBV7-2|NA|TRBD1|TRBJ2-7
CASSSNRGPSYEQYF
TGTGCCAGCAGTTCGAACAGGGGACCCTCCTACGAGCAGTACTTC
>TRBV4-2|few|NA|TRBJ2-3
CASSQDISADTQYF
TGTGCCAGCAGCCAAGACATTAGTGCAGATACGCAGTATTTT
>TRBV28|many|TRBD2|TRBJ2-3
CASSLTLAGSDTQYF
TGTGCCAGCAGTTTAACTCTAGCGGGGTCAGATACGCAGTATTTT
>TRBV12-3/TRBV12-4|NA|NA|TRBJ2-7
CASSFPSSYEQYF
TGTGCCAGCAGTTTCCCGAGCTCCTACGAGCAGTACTTC
>TRBV7-9|NA|NA|TRBJ1-5
CASSLVGGQGGEPQHF
TGTGCCAGCAGCTTAGTCGGAGGGCAGGGCGGGGAGCCCCAGCATTTT
>TRBV2|few|TRBD1|TRBJ1-2
CASSVSGTVINYGYTF
TGTGCCAGCAGTGTTTCTGGGACAGTGATCAACTATGGCTACACCTTC
>TRBV11-2|NA|NA|TRBJ2-7
CASSLVGLSYEQYF
TGTGCCAGCAGCTTAGTCGGACTGTCCTACGAGCAGTACTTC
>TRBV7-8|NA|TRBD1|TRBJ1-1
CASSLVQGAVTEAFF
TGTGCCAGCAGCTTAGTACAGGGGGCAGTCACTGAAGCTTTCTTT
>TRBV3-1|NA|TRBD2|TRBJ2-2
CASSQLAGGRNTGELFF
TGTGCCAGCAGCCAACTCGCGGGGGGTCGAAACACCGGGGAGCTGTTTTTT
>TRBV6-5|NA|TRBD1|TRBJ1-1
CASSYSGLRGVKAFF
TGTGCCAGCAGTTACTCGGGACTCAGGGGGGTTAAAGCTTTCTTT
>TRBV19|NA|NA|TRBJ1-4
CASSIQGATNEKLFF
TGTGCCAGTAGTATACAAGGAGCAACTAATGAAAAACTGTTTTTT
>TRBV12-5|NA|TRBD1|TRBJ1-2
CASGPQTTGGDYGYTF
TGTGCTAGTGGACCCCAAACGACAGGGGGGGACTATGGCTACACCTTC
>TRBV18|few|NA|TRBJ1-1
CASSPGYGTEAFF
TGTGCCAGCTCCCCGGGGTACGGGACTGAAGCTTTCTTT
>TRBV28|NA|TRBD1|TRBJ1-2
CASSLATGGGYGYTF
TGTGCCAGCAGTTTAGCAACAGGGGGCGGCTATGGCTACACCTTC
>TRBV7-9|NA|NA|TRBJ2-7
CASSFERFDYEQYF
TGTGCCAGCAGCTTTGAAAGGTTCGACTACGAGCAGTACTTC